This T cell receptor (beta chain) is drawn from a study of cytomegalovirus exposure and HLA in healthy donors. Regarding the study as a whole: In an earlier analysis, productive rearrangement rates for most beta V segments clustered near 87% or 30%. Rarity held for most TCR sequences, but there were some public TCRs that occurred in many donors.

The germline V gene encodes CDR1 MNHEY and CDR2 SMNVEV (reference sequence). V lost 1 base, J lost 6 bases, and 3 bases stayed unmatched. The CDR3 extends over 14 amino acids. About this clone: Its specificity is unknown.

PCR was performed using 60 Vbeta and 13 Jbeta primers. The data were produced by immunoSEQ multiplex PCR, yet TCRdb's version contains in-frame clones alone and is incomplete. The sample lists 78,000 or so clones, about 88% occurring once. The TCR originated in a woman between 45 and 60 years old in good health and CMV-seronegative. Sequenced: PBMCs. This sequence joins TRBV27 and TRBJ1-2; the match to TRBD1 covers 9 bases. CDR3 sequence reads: CASSLFGQGNGYTF. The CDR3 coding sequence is TGTGCCAGCAGTTTATTCGGACAGGGGAATGGCTACACCTTC.